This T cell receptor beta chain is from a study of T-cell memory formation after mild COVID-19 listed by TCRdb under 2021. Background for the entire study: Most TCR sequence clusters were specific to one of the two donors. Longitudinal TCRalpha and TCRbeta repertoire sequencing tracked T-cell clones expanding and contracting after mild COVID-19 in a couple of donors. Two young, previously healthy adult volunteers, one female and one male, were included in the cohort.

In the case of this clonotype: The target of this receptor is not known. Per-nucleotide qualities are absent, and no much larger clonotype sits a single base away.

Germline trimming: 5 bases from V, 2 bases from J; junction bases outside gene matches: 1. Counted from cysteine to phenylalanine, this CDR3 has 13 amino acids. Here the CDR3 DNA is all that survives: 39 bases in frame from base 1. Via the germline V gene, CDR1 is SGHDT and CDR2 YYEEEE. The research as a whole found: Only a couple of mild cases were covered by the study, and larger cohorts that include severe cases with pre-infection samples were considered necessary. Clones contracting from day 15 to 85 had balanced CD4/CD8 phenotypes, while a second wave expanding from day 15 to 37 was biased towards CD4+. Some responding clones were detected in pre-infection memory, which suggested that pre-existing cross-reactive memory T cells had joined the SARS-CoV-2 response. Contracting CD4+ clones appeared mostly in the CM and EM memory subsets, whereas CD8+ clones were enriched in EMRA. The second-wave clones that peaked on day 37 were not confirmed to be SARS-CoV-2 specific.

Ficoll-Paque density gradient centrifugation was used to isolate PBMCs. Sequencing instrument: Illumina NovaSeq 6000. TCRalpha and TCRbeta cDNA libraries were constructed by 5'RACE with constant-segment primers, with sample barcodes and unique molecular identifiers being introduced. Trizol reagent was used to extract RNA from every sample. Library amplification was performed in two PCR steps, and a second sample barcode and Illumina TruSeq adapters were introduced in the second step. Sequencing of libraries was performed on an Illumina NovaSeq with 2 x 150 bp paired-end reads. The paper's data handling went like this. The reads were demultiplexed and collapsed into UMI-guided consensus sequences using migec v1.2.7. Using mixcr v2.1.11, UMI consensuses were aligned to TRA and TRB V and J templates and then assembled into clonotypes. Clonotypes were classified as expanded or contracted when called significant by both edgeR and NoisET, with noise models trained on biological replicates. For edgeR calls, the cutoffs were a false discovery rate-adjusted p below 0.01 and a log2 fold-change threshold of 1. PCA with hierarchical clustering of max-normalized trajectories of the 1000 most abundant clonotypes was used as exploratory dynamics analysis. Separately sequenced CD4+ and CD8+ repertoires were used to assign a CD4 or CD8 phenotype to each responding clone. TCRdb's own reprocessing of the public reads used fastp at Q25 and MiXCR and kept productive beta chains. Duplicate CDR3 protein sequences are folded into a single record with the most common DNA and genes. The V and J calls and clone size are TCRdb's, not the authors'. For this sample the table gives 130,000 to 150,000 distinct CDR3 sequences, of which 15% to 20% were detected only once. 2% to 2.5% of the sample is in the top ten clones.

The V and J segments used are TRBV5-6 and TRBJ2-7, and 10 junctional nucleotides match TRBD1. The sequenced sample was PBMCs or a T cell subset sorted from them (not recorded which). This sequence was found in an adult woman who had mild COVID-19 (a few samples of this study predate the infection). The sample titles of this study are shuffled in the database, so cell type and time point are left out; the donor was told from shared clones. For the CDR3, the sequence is CASRGTGAYEQYF. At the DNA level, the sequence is TGTGCCAGCAGAGGGACAGGGGCCTACGAGCAGTACTTC. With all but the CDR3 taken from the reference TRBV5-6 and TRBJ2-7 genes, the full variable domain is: DAGVTQSPTHLIKTRGQQVTLRCSPKSGHDTVSWYQQALGQGPQFIFQYYEEEERQRGNFPDRFSGHQFPNYSSELNVNALLLGDSALYLCASRGTGAYEQYFGPGTRLTVT.